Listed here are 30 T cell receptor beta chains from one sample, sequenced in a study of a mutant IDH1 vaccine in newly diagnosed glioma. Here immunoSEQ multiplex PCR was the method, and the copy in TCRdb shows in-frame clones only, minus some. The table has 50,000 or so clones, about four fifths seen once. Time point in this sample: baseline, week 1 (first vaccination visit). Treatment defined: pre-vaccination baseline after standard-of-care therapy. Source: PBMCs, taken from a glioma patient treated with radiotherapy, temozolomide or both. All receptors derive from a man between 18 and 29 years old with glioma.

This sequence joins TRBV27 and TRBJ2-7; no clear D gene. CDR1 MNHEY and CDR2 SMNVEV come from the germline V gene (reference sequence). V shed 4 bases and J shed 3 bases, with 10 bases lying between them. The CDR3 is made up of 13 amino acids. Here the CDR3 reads CASSSLPVYEQYF. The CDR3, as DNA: TGTGCCAGCAGTTCACTCCCCGTCTACGAGCAGTACTTC.

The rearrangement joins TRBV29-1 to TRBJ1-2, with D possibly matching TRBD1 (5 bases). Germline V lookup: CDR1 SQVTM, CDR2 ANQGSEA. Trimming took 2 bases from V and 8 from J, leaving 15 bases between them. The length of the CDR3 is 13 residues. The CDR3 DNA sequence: TGCAGCGTTGAACCGAAAAGACAGTGGGGCTACACCTTC. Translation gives CSVEPKRQWGYTF.

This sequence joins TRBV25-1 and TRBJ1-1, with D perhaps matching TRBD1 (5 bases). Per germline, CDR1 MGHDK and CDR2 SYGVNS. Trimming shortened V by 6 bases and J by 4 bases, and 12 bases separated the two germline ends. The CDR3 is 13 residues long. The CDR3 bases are TGTGCCAGCAGCGGGACGGCCACCACTGAAGCTTTCTTT. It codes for CASSGTATTEAFF.

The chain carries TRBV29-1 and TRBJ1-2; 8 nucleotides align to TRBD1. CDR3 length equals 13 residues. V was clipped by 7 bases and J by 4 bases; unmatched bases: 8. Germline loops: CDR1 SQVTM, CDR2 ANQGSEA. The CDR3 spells CSGGQGGVYGYTF. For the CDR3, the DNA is TGCAGCGGCGGACAGGGAGGTGTCTATGGCTACACCTTC.

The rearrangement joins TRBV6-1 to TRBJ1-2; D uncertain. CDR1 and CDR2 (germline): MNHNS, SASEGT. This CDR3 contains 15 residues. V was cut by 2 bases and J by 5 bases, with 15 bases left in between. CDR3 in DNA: TGTGCCAGCAGTGAAATCGTCCCGCACACGTATGGCTACACCTTC. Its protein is CASSEIVPHTYGYTF.

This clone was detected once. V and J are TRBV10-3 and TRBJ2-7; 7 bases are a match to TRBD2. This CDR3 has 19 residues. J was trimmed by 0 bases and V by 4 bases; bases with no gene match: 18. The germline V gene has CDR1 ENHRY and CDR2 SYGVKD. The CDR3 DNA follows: TGTGCCATCAGTGCCAGGGACTACGCTTCTGTTCGTAGCTCCTACGAGCAGTACTTC. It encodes CAISARDYASVRSSYEQYF.

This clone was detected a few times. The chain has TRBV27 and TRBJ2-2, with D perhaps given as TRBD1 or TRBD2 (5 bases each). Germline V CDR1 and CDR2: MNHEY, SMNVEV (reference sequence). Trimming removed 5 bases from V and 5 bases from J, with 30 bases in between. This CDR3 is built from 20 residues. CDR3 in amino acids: CASSPQCRGRGLRSTGELFF. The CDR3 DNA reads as TGTGCCAGCAGTCCACAATGCCGGGGACGGGGATTAAGGAGTACCGGGGAGCTGTTTTTT.

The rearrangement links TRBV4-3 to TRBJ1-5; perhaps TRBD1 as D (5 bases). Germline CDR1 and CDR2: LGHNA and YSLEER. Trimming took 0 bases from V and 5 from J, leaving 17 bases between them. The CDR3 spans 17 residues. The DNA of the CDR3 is TGCGCCAGCAGCCAAGATGTGTCCCCAGGGTGGGATCAGCCCCAGCATTTT. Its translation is CASSQDVSPGWDQPQHF.

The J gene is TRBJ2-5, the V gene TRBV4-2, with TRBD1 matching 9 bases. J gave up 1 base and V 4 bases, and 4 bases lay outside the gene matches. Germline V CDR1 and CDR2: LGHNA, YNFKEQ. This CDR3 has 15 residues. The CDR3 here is CASSPRTGVQETQYF. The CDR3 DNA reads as TGTGCCAGCAGCCCTCGGACAGGGGTCCAAGAGACCCAGTACTTC.

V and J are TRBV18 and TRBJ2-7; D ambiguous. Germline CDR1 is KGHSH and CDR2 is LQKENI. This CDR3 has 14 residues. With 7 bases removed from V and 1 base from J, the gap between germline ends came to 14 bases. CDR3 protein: CASCNQEGSYEQYF. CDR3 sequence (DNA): TGTGCCAGCTGTAACCAGGAAGGGTCCTACGAGCAGTACTTC.

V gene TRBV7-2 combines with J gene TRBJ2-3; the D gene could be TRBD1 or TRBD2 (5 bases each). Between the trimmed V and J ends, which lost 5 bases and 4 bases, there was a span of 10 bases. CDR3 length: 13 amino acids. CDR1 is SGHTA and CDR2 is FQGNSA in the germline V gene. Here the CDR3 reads CASSQTGPDTQYF. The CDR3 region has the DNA TGTGCCAGCAGCCAAACGGGACCAGATACGCAGTATTTT.

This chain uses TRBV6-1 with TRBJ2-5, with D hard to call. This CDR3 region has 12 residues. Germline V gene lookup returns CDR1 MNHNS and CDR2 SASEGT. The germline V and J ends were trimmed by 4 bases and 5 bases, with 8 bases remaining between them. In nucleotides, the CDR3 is TGTGCCAGCAGTGCAGTAGAGGAGACCCAGTACTTC. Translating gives CASSAVEETQYF.

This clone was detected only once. The CDR3 loop reads CASSRTSGSLHEQFF. The CDR3 region has the DNA TGTGCCAGCAGTAGGACTAGCGGGAGTCTCCATGAGCAGTTCTTC. The rearrangement links TRBV6-5 to TRBJ2-1; 13 nucleotides align to TRBD2. The J segment lost 8 bases and the V segment lost 5 bases, leaving 6 bases of the junction unmatched. The CDR3 is 15 amino acids. CDR1 is MNHEY, CDR2 SVGAGI, per germline.

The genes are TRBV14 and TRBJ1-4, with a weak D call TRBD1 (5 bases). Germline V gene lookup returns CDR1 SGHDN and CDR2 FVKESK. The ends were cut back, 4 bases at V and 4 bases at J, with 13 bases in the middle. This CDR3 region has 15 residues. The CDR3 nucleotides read TGTGCCAGCAGCCGGAAACCGGGACTTAATGAAAAACTGTTTTTT. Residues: CASSRKPGLNEKLFF.

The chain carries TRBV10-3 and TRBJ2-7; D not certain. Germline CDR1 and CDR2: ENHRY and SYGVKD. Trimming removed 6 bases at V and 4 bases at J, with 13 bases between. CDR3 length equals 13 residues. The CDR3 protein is CAIRGRGEYEQYF. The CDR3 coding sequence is TGTGCCATCAGAGGTCGCGGAGAGTACGAGCAGTACTTC.

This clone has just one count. The CDR3 protein is CASSPGSSNQPQHF. CDR3 coding DNA: TGTGCCAGCAGCCCAGGGTCCAGCAATCAGCCCCAGCATTTT. The chain couples TRBV9 to TRBJ1-5, with D maybe TRBD1 (5 bases). Germline V lookup: CDR1 SGDLS, CDR2 YYNGEE. V was clipped by 4 bases and J by 1 base, with 9 bases between them. The CDR3 spans 14 residues.

CDR3: CASGLVAEAGRGSPLHF. CDR3 DNA sequence: TGTGCTAGTGGTTTGGTAGCCGAGGCAGGACGAGGTTCACCCCTCCACTTT. The gene calls are TRBV12-5 and TRBJ1-6; no clear D. V lost 0 bases to trimming and J lost 9 bases, with 18 bases between them. Per germline, CDR1 LGHNT and CDR2 FRNRAP. The CDR3 is 17 amino acids.

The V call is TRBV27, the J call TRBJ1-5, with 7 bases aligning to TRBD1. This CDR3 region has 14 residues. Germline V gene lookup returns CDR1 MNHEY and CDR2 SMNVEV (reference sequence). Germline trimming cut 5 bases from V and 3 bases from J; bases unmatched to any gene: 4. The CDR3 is CASSPQGPNQPQHF. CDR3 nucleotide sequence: TGTGCCAGCAGTCCACAGGGGCCCAATCAGCCCCAGCATTTT.

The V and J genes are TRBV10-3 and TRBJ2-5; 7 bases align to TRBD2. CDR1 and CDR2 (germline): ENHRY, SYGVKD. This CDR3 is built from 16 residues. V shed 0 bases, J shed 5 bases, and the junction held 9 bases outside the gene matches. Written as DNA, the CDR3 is TGTGCCATCAGTGAGTCGCGCGGGGGTCCCGTGGAGACCCAGTACTTC. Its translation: CAISESRGGPVETQYF.

CDR3 nucleotide sequence: TGTGCCAGCTCATCTACAGGGGGCGTTGAGACCCAGTACTTC. Translated: CASSSTGGVETQYF. V and J are TRBV18 and TRBJ2-5, with TRBD1 identical over 9 bases. The CDR3 length is 14 residues. V gave up 5 bases and J gave up 5 bases; unmatched junction bases: 6. Germline-derived CDR1 and CDR2 are KGHSH and LQKENI. Supplemented by reference TRBV18 and TRBJ2-5, the full variable domain reads NAGVMQNPRHLVRRRGQEARLRCSPMKGHSHVYWYRQLPEEGLKFMVYLQKENIIDESGMPKERFSAEFPKEGPSILRIQQVVRGDSAAYFCASSSTGGVETQYFGPGTRLLVL.

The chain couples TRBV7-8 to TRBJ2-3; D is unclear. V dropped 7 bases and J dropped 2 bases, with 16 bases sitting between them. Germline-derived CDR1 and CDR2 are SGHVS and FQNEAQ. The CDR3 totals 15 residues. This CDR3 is CASNSRRSHTDTQYF. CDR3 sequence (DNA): TGTGCCAGCAACTCCCGTAGGAGCCACACAGATACGCAGTATTTT.

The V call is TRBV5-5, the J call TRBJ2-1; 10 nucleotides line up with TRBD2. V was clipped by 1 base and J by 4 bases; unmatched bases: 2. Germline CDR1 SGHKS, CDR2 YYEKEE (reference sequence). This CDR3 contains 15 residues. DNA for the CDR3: TGTGCCAGCAGCTTGTGGACTAGCGGATACAATGAGCAGTTCTTC. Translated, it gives CASSLWTSGYNEQFF.

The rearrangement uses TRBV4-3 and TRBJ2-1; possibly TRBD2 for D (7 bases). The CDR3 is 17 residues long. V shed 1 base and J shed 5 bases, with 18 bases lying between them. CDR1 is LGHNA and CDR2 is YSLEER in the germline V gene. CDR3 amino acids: CASSQGVLARGDNEQFF. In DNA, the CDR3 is TGCGCCAGCAGCCAAGGCGTACTAGCGAGGGGGGACAATGAGCAGTTCTTC.

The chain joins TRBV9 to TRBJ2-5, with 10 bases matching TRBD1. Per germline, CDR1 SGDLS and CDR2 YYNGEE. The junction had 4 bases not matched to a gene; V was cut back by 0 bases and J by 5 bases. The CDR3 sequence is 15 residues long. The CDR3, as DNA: TGTGCCAGCAGCGTAGGCGACAGGGGGCAGGAGACCCAGTACTTC. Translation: CASSVGDRGQETQYF.

This CDR3 is CASSLSGGLGNQPQHF. The CDR3 nucleotides are TGTGCCAGCAGCTTGAGCGGGGGGCTTGGCAATCAGCCCCAGCATTTT. This chain connects TRBV5-4 to TRBJ1-5, with D possibly TRBD1 on 6 matching bases. The CDR3 extends over 16 amino acids. V was shortened by 1 base and J by 2 bases, with 13 bases between the two germline ends. Germline CDR1 is SGHNT and CDR2 is YYREEE (reference sequence). Complete variable domain (other parts from reference TRBV5-4 and TRBJ1-5): ETGVTQSPTHLIKTRGQQVTLRCSSQSGHNTVSWYQQALGQGPQFIFQYYREEENGRGNFPPRFSGLQFPNYSSELNVNALELDDSALYLCASSLSGGLGNQPQHFGDGTRLSIL.

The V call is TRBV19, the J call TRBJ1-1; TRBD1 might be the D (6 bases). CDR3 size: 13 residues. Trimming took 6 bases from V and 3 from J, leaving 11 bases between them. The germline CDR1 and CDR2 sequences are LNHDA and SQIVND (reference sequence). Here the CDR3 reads CASRERGYTEAFF. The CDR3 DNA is TGTGCCAGTAGGGAAAGGGGGTACACTGAAGCTTTCTTT.

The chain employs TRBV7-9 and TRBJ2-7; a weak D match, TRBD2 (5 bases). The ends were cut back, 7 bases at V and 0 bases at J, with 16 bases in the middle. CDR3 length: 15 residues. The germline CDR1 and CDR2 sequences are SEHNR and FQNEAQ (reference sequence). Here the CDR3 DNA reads TGTGCCAGCACCGGTGGGCTAGCTTTCTCCTACGAGCAGTACTTC. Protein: CASTGGLAFSYEQYF.

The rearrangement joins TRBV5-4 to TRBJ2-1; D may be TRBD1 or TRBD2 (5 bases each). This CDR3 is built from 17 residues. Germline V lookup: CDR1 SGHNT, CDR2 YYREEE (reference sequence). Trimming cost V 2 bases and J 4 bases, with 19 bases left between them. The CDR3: CASSLRGTGSGYNEQFF. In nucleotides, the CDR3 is TGTGCCAGCAGCTTAAGGGGCACAGGATCGGGGTACAATGAGCAGTTCTTC.

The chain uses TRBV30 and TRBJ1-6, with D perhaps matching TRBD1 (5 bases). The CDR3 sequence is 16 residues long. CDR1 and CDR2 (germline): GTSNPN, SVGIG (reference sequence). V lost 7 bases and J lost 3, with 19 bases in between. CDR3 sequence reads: CALDTPVEGYNSPLHF. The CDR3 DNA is TGTGCCTTGGACACTCCTGTCGAGGGCTATAATTCACCCCTCCACTTT.

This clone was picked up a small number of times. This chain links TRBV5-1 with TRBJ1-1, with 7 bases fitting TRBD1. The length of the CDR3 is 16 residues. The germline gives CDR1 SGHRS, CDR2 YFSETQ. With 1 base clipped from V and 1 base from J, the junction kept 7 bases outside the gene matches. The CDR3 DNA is TGCGCCAGCAGCTTGCTTTTAGACAGGGCGAACACTGAAGCTTTCTTT. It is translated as CASSLLLDRANTEAFF.